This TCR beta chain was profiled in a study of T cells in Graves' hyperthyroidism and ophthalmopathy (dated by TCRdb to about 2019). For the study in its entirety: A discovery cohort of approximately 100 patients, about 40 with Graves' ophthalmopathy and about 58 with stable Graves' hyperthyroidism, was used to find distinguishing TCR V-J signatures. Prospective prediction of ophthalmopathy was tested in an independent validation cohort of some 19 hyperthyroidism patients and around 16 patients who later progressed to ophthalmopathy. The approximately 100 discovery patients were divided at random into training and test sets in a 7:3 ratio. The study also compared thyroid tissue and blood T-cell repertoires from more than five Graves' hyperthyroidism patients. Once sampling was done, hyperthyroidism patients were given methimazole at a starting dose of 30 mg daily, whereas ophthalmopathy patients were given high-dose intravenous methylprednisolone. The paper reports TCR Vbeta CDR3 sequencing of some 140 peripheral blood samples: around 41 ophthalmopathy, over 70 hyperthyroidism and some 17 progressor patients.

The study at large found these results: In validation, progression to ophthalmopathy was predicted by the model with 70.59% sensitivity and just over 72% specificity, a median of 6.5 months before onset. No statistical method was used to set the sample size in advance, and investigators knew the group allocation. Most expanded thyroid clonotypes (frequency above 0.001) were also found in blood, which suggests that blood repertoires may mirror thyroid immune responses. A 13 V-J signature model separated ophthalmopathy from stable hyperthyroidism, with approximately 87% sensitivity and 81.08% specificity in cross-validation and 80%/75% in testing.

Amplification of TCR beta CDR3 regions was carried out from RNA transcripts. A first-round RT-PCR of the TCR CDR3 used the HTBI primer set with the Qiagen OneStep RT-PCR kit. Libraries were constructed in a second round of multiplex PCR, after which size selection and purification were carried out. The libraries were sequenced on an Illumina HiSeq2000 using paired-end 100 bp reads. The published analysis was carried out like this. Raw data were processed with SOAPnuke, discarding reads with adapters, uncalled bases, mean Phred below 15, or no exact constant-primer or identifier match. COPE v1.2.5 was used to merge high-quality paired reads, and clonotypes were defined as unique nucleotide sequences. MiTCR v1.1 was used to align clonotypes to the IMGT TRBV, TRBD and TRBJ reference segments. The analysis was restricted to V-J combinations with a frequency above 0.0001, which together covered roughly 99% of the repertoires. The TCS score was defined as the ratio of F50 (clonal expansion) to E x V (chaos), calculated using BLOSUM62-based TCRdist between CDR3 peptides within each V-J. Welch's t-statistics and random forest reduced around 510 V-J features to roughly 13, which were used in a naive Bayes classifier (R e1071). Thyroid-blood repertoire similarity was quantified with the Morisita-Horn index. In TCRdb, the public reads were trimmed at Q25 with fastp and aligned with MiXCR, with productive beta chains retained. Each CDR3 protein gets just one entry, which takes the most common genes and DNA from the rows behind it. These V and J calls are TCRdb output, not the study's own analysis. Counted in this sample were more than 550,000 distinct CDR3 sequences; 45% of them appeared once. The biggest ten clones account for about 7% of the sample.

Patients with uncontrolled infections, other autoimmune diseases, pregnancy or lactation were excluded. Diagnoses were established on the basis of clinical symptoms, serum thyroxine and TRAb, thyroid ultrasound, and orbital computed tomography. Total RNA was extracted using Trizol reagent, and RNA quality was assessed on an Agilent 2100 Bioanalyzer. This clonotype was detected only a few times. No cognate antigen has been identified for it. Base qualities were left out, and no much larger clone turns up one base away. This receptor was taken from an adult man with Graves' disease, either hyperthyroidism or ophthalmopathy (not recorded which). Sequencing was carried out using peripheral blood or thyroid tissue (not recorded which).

The CDR3 reads as follows: CASSLEGQGGQRNEKLFF. The sequenced DNA is TGTGCCAGCAGCTTAGAGGGACAGGGGGGACAACGAAATGAAAAACTGTTTTTT. Recombination linked TRBV7-2 to TRBJ1-4; TRBD1 lines up with 11 middle nucleotides. The CDR3 runs 18 amino acids, cysteine and phenylalanine included. Just CDR3 DNA is preserved here, 54 bases in frame from base 1. Ends trimmed: V by 1 base, J by 5 bases; bases unmatched to a gene: 9. In the germline V gene, CDR1 corresponds to SGHTA and CDR2 to FQGNSA.